The 21 T cell receptor beta chains in this list originate from one sample, sequenced in a study of T cell repertoires in cytomegalovirus infection. TCRdb recomputed calls from the reads with MiXCR, one row per CDR3 protein. The repertoire holds 830,000 or so distinct CDR3 sequences, with about 30% as singletons. These receptors have no identified antigens. The sequences come from cultured CD8+ T cells from PBMCs, collected from culture after CMV antigen stimulation. These receptors were collected from a human donor in good health (CMV status not recorded). Some clones in this sample may be carry-over from other donors' samples.

This clonotype showed up just a few times. The V call is TRBV6-2 or TRBV6-3, the J call TRBJ2-3; 8 bases are shared with TRBD2. CDR1 is MNHEY, CDR2 SVGEGT, per germline. This CDR3 has 17 amino acids. J gave up 2 bases and V 0 bases, and 7 bases lay outside the gene matches. Written as DNA, the CDR3 is TGTGCCAGCAGTTACTCGAATGTAGCGGGGACCACAGATACGCAGTATTTT. Its translation: CASSYSNVAGTTDTQYF.

This clonotype was recorded a few times. The rearrangement links TRBV6-1 to TRBJ2-2; D is unresolved. Germline CDR1 is MNHNS and CDR2 is SASEGT. Trimming took 2 bases from V and 5 from J, leaving 12 bases between them. The CDR3 consists of 15 residues. The CDR3: CASSESQRYTGELFF. As DNA, the CDR3 is TGTGCCAGCAGTGAATCCCAGCGCTATACCGGGGAGCTGTTTTTT.

This clonotype has at least ten counts. CDR3 loop: CASSSYMTYEQYF. In DNA, the CDR3 is TGTGCCAGCAGCTCATACATGACCTACGAGCAGTACTTC. This rearrangement joins TRBV7-2 to TRBJ2-7; unclear D gene. Germline V gene data show CDR1 as SGHTA and CDR2 as FQGNSA. The CDR3 is 13 residues long. Trimming pared 4 bases from V and 2 bases from J, leaving 9 bases between.

The V call is TRBV13, the J call TRBJ2-3; D gene ambiguous. Trimming took off 0 bases at V and 5 bases at J, with 15 bases between the two ends. The CDR3 runs to 16 residues. The germline gives CDR1 PRHDT, CDR2 FYEKMQ (reference sequence). The CDR3 nucleotides are TGTGCCAGCAGCTTAGGATCGGGCGCATCCCTAGATACGCAGTATTTT. Amino acids: CASSLGSGASLDTQYF.

Only a few counts were recorded for this clonotype. CDR3 DNA: TGCGCCAGCAGCTTGTGGACAACCGGAAATTCACCCCTCCACTTT. This gives the protein CASSLWTTGNSPLHF. The genes are TRBV5-1 and TRBJ1-6, with a possible D match to TRBD1 (5 bases). V was trimmed by 1 base and J by 7 bases, leaving 12 bases between them. Germline CDR1 is SGHRS and CDR2 is YFSETQ. The CDR3 covers 15 residues.

J is TRBJ2-1 and V is TRBV27; no definite D call. This CDR3 has 15 residues. Germline lookup yields CDR1 MNHEY and CDR2 SMNVEV (reference sequence). Trimming took 5 bases from V and 5 from J, leaving 16 bases between them. As DNA, the CDR3 is TGTGCCAGCAGTCCCCCCCGGGCTTTGGACAATGAGCAGTTCTTC. Translation: CASSPPRALDNEQFF.

In its sample, this clonotype was seen a few times. J is TRBJ1-3 and V is TRBV6-6; 7 bases agree with TRBD1. Germline trimming cut 0 bases from V and 0 bases from J; bases unmatched to any gene: 2. The CDR3 length is 16 residues. The germline V gene has CDR1 MNHNY and CDR2 SVGAGI (reference sequence). In DNA, the CDR3 is TGTGCCAGCAGTTACTCGCCAGGGGGCTCTGGAAACACCATATATTTT. This encodes CASSYSPGGSGNTIYF.

A remark on this clonotype: This may arise from a read error, as a much more abundant clone is one base away. V is TRBV7-4 and J is TRBJ2-5, with TRBD1 matching 9 bases. Germline V gene sequence: CDR1 SGHVT, CDR2 SQSDAQ. The CDR3 has 17 residues. CDR3 in amino acids: CTSSRRDRVLDQETQYF. CDR3 DNA sequence: TGTACCAGCAGCCGCCGGGACAGGGTTTTAGACCAAGAGACCCAGTACTTC.

The V call is TRBV5-1, the J call TRBJ2-7, with 8 bases fitting TRBD1. Germline V gene data show CDR1 as SGHRS and CDR2 as YFSETQ. This CDR3 contains 16 residues. J lost 5 bases, V lost 4 bases, and 14 bases had no gene match. The CDR3 reads CASSRGDRRPIDEQYF. CDR3 sequence (DNA): TGCGCCAGCAGCCGAGGGGACAGGCGTCCCATCGACGAGCAGTACTTC.

This clonotype was recorded a few times. The chain is built from TRBV24-1 and TRBJ2-1; D is perhaps TRBD2 (5 bases). Per the germline V gene, CDR1 is KGHDR and CDR2 is SFDVKD. This CDR3 comprises 14 residues. Trimming removed 4 bases at V and 7 bases at J, with 13 bases between. The chain's CDR3 is CATSDLSGGNEQFF. DNA for the CDR3: TGTGCCACCAGTGACCTTTCAGGCGGGAATGAGCAGTTCTTC.

Concerning this clonotype itself: This sequence may be a read error, since a much larger clone differs from it by one base. The chain joins TRBV7-6 to TRBJ2-1; 12 nucleotides match TRBD2. The CDR3 runs to 18 residues. V trimming: 5 bases; J trimming: 5 bases; junction bases outside the gene matches: 13. CDR1 SGHVS and CDR2 FNYEAQ come from the germline V gene. The CDR3 nucleotides are TGTGCCAGCAGCCAGGGCGTGCTAGCGGGGGGGAGAAACAATGAGCAGTTCTTC. Translated, it gives CASSQGVLAGGRNNEQFF. Variable domain in full (rest from reference TRBV7-6 and TRBJ2-1): GAGVSQSPRYKVTKRGQDVALRCDPISGHVSLYWYRQALGQGPEFLTYFNYEAQQDKSGLPNDRFSAERPEGSISTLTIQRTEQRDSAMYRCASSQGVLAGGRNNEQFFGPGTRLTVL.

This clonotype was seen only a few times. The chain combines TRBV28 with TRBJ2-5; unclear D gene. Germline V gene sequence: CDR1 MDHEN, CDR2 SYDVKM. CDR3 size: 16 residues. V lost 2 bases, J lost 1 base, and 14 bases lay in between. The CDR3 DNA is TGTGCCAGCAGTTTAGAGAACAGCGATGGCCAAGAGACCCAGTACTTC. It codes for CASSLENSDGQETQYF.

This clonotype was found once. The J gene is TRBJ2-5, the V gene TRBV20-1; D unclear. Trimming pared 3 bases from V and 3 bases from J, leaving 11 bases between. The V gene's germline CDR1 is DFQATT and CDR2 SNEGSKA (reference sequence). CDR3 size: 13 residues. The CDR3 spells CSARIGLEETQYF. CDR3 in DNA: TGCAGTGCTAGGATCGGGCTAGAAGAGACCCAGTACTTC.

With respect to this clonotype: A junction boundary mismatches the germline segment, possibly from a read error. The V call is TRBV6-5, the J call TRBJ2-7; D uncertain. This CDR3 is 14 amino acids long. Per germline, CDR1 MNHEY and CDR2 SVGAGI. The CDR3 nucleotides read TGTGCCAGCAGTTACTCGGGTAGCAATTACGAGCAGCACTTC. This sequence encodes CASSYSGSNYEQHF.

The CDR3 spells CASSQVGGLTGELFF. The CDR3 nucleotides read TGCGCCAGCAGCCAAGTTGGGGGGCTCACCGGGGAGCTGTTTTTT. V gene TRBV4-3 combines with J gene TRBJ2-2; possibly TRBD1 or TRBD2 for D (6 bases each). The CDR3 loop spans 15 amino acids. From germline, CDR1 is LGHNA and CDR2 YSLEER. Trimming took 1 base from V and 4 from J, leaving 10 bases between them.

This clonotype was detected ten times or more. The V and J genes are TRBV7-6 and TRBJ2-3; D is uncertain. V gave up 4 bases and J gave up 4 bases, with 6 bases separating them. Germline CDR1 and CDR2: SGHVS and FNYEAQ. The CDR3 has 12 residues. CDR3 coding DNA: TGTGCCAGCAGCTGGGTTGCAGATACGCAGTATTTT. Its translation: CASSWVADTQYF.

V is TRBV6-5 and J is TRBJ2-2; 7 bases match TRBD1. This CDR3 is 16 amino acids long. J was trimmed by 4 bases and V by 5 bases; bases with no gene match: 10. Germline V gives CDR1 MNHEY, CDR2 SVGAGI. DNA of the CDR3: TGTGCCAGCAGTCCAATATCGACAGGGTTCACCGGGGAGCTGTTTTTT. Translated: CASSPISTGFTGELFF.

This clonotype was detected a few times. The rearrangement joins TRBV19 to TRBJ2-1; possible D gene TRBD2, 5 bases. V lost 4 bases and J 0 bases, leaving 16 bases between the germline ends. The CDR3 extends over 17 amino acids. Germline V gives CDR1 LNHDA, CDR2 SQIVND (reference sequence). The CDR3 DNA sequence: TGTGCCAGTAGTACCCTTAGGCGGGCGAGCTCCTACAATGAGCAGTTCTTC. The encoded protein is CASSTLRRASSYNEQFF.

The chain has TRBV7-6 and TRBJ1-6; no firm D call. CDR1 and CDR2 from the germline V gene are SGHVS and FNYEAQ. The CDR3 extends over 15 amino acids. Trimming stripped 3 bases from V and 8 bases from J, with 14 bases between. The CDR3: CASSLVDGGDSPLHF. CDR3 DNA sequence: TGTGCCAGCAGCTTGGTCGACGGCGGCGATTCACCCCTCCACTTT.

The genes are TRBV6-2 or TRBV6-3 and TRBJ1-5, with TRBD1 identical over 7 bases. The CDR3 has 13 residues. Trimming cost V 10 bases and J 5 bases; bases outside gene matches: 8. CDR1 MNHEY and CDR2 SVGEGT come from the germline V gene. The CDR3 spells CAIAGGGDQPQHF. In nucleotides, the CDR3 is TGTGCCATTGCGGGAGGGGGCGATCAGCCCCAGCATTTT.

This clonotype showed up just a few times. The chain joins TRBV4-1 to TRBJ2-2, with TRBD1 as a possible D gene (6 bases). Trimming pared 0 bases from V and 4 bases from J, leaving 18 bases between. Looked up from germline, CDR1 is MGHRA and CDR2 is YSYEKL. This CDR3 region has 18 residues. CDR3 sequence reads: CASSQDPDSPSGTGELFF. CDR3 coding DNA: TGCGCCAGCAGCCAAGATCCGGACAGCCCTTCAGGCACCGGGGAGCTGTTTTTT.